The 3 T cell receptor beta chains reported below all come from one sample, sequenced in a study of PD-1 blockade in classical Hodgkin lymphoma. The assay was immunoSEQ multiplex PCR, and TCRdb's table has in-frame clones only and misses some. This table holds about 27,000 clones, roughly 80% found once. Every single patient, without exception, relapsed after autologous stem cell transplantation, and brentuximab vedotin exposure varied. Purification of CD4+ T cells from thawed PBMCs was achieved by magnetic negative selection. The sequenced sample was CD4+ T cells from blood, obtained at baseline. The receptors originated from a human donor with classical Hodgkin lymphoma.

The chain recombines TRBV6-1 with TRBJ2-2; possible D gene TRBD2, 5 bases. Germline CDR1 MNHNS, CDR2 SASEGT. V gave up 5 bases and J gave up 1 base, with 8 bases separating them. The CDR3 consists of 14 residues. CDR3 DNA sequence: TGTGCCAGCAGTTCCCGGGGGAACACCGGGGAGCTGTTTTTT. This codes for CASSSRGNTGELFF.

V and J are TRBV13 and TRBJ2-7; TRBD1 agrees at 8 bases. V dropped 5 bases and J dropped 5; count of bases not matched to a gene: 17. CDR1 is PRHDT and CDR2 is FYEKMQ in the germline V gene (reference sequence). The CDR3 contains 17 residues. CDR3 amino acids: CASSRFGQGGILDEQYF. The CDR3 DNA reads as TGTGCCAGCAGCCGATTCGGACAGGGAGGAATTTTGGACGAGCAGTACTTC.

This clone was picked up one time. The chain combines TRBV18 with TRBJ2-7; D gene uncertain. This CDR3 comprises 13 residues. In germline, CDR1 is KGHSH, CDR2 LQKENI. The V end was cut by 1 base, the J end by 1 base, with 5 bases between. The CDR3 DNA reads as TGTGCCAGCTCACCACGCCCGTCCTACGAGCAGTACTTC. Translated: CASSPRPSYEQYF.